The source of this T cell receptor beta chain is a study of CD4 T cells in relation to SARS-CoV-2 and coronaviruses. In the study overall: Crossreactive spike epitopes shared across donors were mapped to their HLA restriction. Study-level points and caveats: Crossreactivity was assessed only for spike protein, not other viral proteins.

Here immunoSEQ multiplex PCR was the method, and the copy in TCRdb shows in-frame clones only, minus some. The table has roughly 63,000 clones, about 95% seen once. Before the COVID-19 pandemic, during about 2011-2019, CD4+ T cells were taken from unexposed donors. Germline lookup yields CDR1 MNHEY and CDR2 SVGAGI. The CDR3 extends over 13 amino acids. Trimming stripped 8 bases from V and 1 base from J, with 6 bases between. Points on this clone: Its target is not known.

The sequence was collected from a human donor in good health. Material: naive CD4+ T cells from PBMCs. Subset here: naive CD4+ T cells isolated by negative enrichment. This sequence joins TRBV6-5 and TRBJ2-6; D is undetermined. CDR3 DNA sequence: TGTGCCAGCGAGAAATCTGGGGCCAACGTCCTGACTTTC. This encodes CASEKSGANVLTF.